A selection of T cell receptor beta chains follows, all from one sample in a study of regulatory T cells in long-lasting Graves disease. TCRdb reprocessed the multiplex PCR reads with MiXCR, giving one entry per CDR3 protein. The repertoire holds some 500,000 distinct CDR3 sequences, with approximately 16% as singletons. The sample also formed part of further work on T cells in Graves' hyperthyroidism and ophthalmopathy.

The specimen was peripheral blood mononuclear cells (PBMCs), collected at new diagnosis, from a patient treated with antithyroid drugs. The receptor set was obtained from a woman aged 35-60 years with Graves disease. CDR3s include the opening cysteine and the closing phenylalanine or tryptophan. The D gene is left open where the match is weak. Clone size is shown for a subset of rows, as once, few, many or a class of expanded clone.

D,V,J,size,DNA,CDR3
-,TRBV6-5,TRBJ1-1,many,TGTGCCAGCAGTTACGTTACTGCACTGAGCACTGAAGCTTTCTTT,CASSYVTALSTEAFF
-,TRBV30,TRBJ2-2,few,TGTGCCTGGAGTGTAAGGGTGGGAACCGGGGAGCTGTTTTTT,CAWSVRVGTGELFF
-,TRBV2,TRBJ2-1,many,TGTGCCAGCCAGGGGTCGGGTGAGCAGTTCTTC,CASQGSGEQFF
-,TRBV12-3/TRBV12-4,TRBJ2-7,-,TGTGCCAGCAGTTTAGAAGGGAACCCATCGGTGCGCGAGCAGTACTTC,CASSLEGNPSVREQYF
-,TRBV13,TRBJ2-1,few,TGTGCCAGCAGCTTAACGGGGGTTACAACCGCGCAGTTCTTC,CASSLTGVTTAQFF
-,TRBV6-5,TRBJ2-6,many,TGTGCCAGCAGTTACTCGAGCCAGGGGCACTCTGGGGCCAACGTCCTGACTTTC,CASSYSSQGHSGANVLTF
TRBD1,TRBV7-9,TRBJ1-5,-,TGTGCCAGCAGCCGACAGGGGGTAGGCCAGCCCCAGCATTTT,CASSRQGVGQPQHF
-,TRBV2,TRBJ2-7,many,TGTGCCAGCAGTGGGCAGGCCTACGAGCAGTACTTC,CASSGQAYEQYF
TRBD2,TRBV15,TRBJ2-3,-,TGTGCCACCAGCAGGGCAGCGGGGGGGACCCCCAGCACAGATACGCAGTATTTT,CATSRAAGGTPSTDTQYF
TRBD1,TRBV5-5,TRBJ2-7,many,TGTGCCAGCAGCTTGGCGGACAGGGGAAGAGCCTACGAGCAGTACTTC,CASSLADRGRAYEQYF
TRBD2,TRBV11-2,TRBJ2-1,many,TGTGCCAGCAGCCCTTGGACTAGCGGGGGGAAGGATGAGCAGTTCTTC,CASSPWTSGGKDEQFF
-,TRBV18,TRBJ2-5,many,TGTGCCAGCTCACTCCGGGACGGCCAAGAGACCCAGTACTTC,CASSLRDGQETQYF
-,TRBV7-8,TRBJ1-2,few,TGTGCCAGCAGCCCGAACAGGGACCTCGGCTACACCTTC,CASSPNRDLGYTF
-,TRBV30,TRBJ1-1,many,TGTGCCGGCCGAAGAATGAACACTGAAGCTTTCTTT,CAGRRMNTEAFF
TRBD1,TRBV24-1,TRBJ2-5,few,TGTGCCACCAGTGACATCCCGGGACAGGGAACAAAAGAGACCCAGTACTTC,CATSDIPGQGTKETQYF
-,TRBV28,TRBJ2-3,many,TGTGCCAGCAGTTTAGTGGGGGGGCCTGATACGCAGTATTTT,CASSLVGGPDTQYF
-,TRBV18,TRBJ1-4,many,TGTGCCAGCTCACCAGTCAGGATCGGACCTAATGAAAAACTGTTTTTT,CASSPVRIGPNEKLFF
TRBD1,TRBV20-1,TRBJ1-4,many,TGCAGTGCTAGACTCAGGGGGGTTTATGAAAAACTGTTTTTT,CSARLRGVYEKLFF
TRBD1,TRBV7-8,TRBJ1-2,many,TGTGCCAGCAGCTTAGGAGTACAGGGGGCGAGGGGCTACACCTTC,CASSLGVQGARGYTF
TRBD1,TRBV7-3,TRBJ2-1,-,TGTGCCAGCAGCTTGAGACAGGGGGCGGGTGAGCAGTTCTTC,CASSLRQGAGEQFF
TRBD2,TRBV6-5,TRBJ2-1,-,TGTGCCAGCAGTTACAAAAGCGGGGGGAACAATGAGCAGTTCTTC,CASSYKSGGNNEQFF
-,TRBV24-1,TRBJ2-7,few,TGTGCCACCAGTGATCCGTCAAAGTACGAGCAGTACTTC,CATSDPSKYEQYF
TRBD1,TRBV5-4,TRBJ1-2,-,TGTGCCAGCAGCTTGAGCCTAGGACAGGGGAACTATGGCTACACCTTC,CASSLSLGQGNYGYTF
-,TRBV20-1,TRBJ1-2,many,TGCAGGATCTACAGGCCCCTCTATGGCTACACCTTC,CRIYRPLYGYTF
TRBD1,TRBV7-8,TRBJ2-1,many,TGTGCCAGCAGCTTCGCTTGGGACAGCCACAATGAGCAGTTCTTC,CASSFAWDSHNEQFF